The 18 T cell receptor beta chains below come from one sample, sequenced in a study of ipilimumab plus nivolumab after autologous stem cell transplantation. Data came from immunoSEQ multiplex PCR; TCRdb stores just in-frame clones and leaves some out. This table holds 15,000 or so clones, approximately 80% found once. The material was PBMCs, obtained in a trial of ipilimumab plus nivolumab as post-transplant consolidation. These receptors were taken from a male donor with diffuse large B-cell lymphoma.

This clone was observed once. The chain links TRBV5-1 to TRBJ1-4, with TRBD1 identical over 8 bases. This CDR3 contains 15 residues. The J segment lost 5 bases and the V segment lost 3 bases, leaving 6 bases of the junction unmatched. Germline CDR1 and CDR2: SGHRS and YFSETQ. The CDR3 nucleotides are TGCGCCAGCAGCTCCCTGGACAGGGAGAATGAAAAACTGTTTTTT. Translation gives CASSSLDRENEKLFF.

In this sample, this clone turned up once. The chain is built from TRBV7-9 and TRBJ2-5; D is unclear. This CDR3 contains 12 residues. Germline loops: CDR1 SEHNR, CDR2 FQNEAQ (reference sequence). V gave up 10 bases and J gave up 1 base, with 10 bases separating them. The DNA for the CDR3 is TGTGCCACTATAGAAATCCAAGAGACCCAGTACTTC. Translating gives CATIEIQETQYF.

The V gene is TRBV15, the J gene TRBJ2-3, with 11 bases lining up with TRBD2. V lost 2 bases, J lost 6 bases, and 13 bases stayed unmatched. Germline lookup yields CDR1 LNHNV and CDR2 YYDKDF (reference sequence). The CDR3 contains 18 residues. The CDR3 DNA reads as TGTGCCACCAGCAGACCCGGACTAGCGGGTACGGAAGGGGATACGCAGTATTTT. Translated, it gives CATSRPGLAGTEGDTQYF.

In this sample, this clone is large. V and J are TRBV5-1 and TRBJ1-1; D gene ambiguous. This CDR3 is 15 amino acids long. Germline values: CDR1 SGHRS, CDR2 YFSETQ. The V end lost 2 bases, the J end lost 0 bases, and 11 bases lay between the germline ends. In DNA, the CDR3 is TGCGCCAGCAGCTTAATAGAGACAATGAACACTGAAGCTTTCTTT. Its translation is CASSLIETMNTEAFF.

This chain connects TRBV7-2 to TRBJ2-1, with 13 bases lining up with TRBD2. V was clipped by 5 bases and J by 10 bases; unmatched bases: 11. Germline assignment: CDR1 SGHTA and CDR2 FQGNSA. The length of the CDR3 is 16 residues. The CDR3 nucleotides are TGTGCCAGCAGCACAACTAGCGGGGGGGCTACCTCCGAGCAGTTCTTC. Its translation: CASSTTSGGATSEQFF.

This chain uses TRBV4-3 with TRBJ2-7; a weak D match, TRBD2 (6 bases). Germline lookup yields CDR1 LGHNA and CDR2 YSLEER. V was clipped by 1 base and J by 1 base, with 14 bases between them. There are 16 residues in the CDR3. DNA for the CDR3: TGCGCCAGCAGCCAAGGACTAGACAGTTATTCCTACGAGCAGTACTTC. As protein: CASSQGLDSYSYEQYF.

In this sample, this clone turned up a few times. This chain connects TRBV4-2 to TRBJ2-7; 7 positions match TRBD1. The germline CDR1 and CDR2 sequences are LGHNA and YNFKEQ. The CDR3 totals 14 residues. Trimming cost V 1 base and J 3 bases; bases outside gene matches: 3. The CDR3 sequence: CASSQGGTVYEQYF. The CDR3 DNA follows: TGTGCCAGCAGCCAAGGGGGGACAGTCTACGAGCAGTACTTC.

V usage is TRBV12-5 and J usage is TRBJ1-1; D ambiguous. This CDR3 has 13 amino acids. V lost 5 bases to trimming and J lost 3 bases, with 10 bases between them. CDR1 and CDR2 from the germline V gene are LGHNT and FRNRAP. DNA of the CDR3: TGTGCTAGTGGTCTGGGTCGAGACACTGAAGCTTTCTTT. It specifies CASGLGRDTEAFF.

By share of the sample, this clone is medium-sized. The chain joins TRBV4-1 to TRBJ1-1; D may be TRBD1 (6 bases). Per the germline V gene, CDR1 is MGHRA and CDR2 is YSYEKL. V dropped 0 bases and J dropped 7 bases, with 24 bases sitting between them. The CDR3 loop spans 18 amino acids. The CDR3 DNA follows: TGCGCCAGCAGCCAAGATCCCCCAGGGGAAAGGTCAACTATTGAAGCTTTCTTT. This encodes CASSQDPPGERSTIEAFF.

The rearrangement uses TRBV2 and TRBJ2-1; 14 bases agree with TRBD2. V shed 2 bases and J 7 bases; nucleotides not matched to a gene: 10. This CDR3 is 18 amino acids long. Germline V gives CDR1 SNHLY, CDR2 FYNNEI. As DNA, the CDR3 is TGTGCCAGCAGTGAAACCCGACTAGCGGGGGGGCAATGGAATGAGCAGTTCTTC. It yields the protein CASSETRLAGGQWNEQFF.

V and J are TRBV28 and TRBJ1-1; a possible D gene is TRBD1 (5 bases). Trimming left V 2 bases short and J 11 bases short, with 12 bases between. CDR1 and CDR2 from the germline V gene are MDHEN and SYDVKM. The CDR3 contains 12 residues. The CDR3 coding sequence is TGTGCCAGCAGTTTACAGGGTCGGGAGGCTTTCTTT. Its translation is CASSLQGREAFF.

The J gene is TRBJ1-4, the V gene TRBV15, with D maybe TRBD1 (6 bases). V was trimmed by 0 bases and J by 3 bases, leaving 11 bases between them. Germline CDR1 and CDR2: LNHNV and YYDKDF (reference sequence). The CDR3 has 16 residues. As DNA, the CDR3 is TGTGCCACCAGCAGAGATTGGAGGGGGTCTAATGAAAAACTGTTTTTT. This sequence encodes CATSRDWRGSNEKLFF.

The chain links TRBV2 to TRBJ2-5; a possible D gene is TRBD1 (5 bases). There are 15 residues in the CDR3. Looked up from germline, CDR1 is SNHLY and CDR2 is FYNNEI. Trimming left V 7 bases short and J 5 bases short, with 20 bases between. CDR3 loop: CASKPVVRAGETQYF. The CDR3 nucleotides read TGTGCCAGCAAGCCCGTGGTCAGGGCCGGGGAGACCCAGTACTTC.

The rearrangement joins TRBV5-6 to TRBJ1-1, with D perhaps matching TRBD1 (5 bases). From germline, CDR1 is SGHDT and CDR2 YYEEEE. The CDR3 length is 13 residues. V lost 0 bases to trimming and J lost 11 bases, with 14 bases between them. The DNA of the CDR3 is TGTGCCAGCAGCTTGGACAGCCGGGGGAAGGCTTTCTTT. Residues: CASSLDSRGKAFF.

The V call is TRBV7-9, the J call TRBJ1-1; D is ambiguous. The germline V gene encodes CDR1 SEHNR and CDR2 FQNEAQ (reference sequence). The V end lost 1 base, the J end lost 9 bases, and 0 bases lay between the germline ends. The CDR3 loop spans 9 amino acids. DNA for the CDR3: TGTGCCAGCAGCTTAGAAGCTTTCTTT. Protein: CASSLEAFF.

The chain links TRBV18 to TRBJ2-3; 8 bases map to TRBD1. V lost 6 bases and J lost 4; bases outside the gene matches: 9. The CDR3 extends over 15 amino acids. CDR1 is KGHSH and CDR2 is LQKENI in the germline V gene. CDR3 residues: CASSPGTGLADTQYF. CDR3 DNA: TGTGCCAGCTCGCCCGGGACAGGCCTAGCAGATACGCAGTATTTT.

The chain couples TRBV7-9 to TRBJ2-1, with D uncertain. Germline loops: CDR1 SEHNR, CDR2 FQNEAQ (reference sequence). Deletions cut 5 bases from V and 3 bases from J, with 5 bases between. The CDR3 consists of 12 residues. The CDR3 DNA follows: TGTGCCAGCAGCCTATACTACAATGAGCAGTTCTTC. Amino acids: CASSLYYNEQFF.

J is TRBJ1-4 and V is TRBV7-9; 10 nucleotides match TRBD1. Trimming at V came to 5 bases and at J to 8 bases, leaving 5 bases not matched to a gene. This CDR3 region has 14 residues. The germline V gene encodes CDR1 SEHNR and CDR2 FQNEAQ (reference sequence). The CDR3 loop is CASSRDRGGEKLFF. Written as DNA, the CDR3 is TGTGCCAGCAGCCGGGACAGGGGAGGGGAAAAACTGTTTTTT.